Presented here are 3 T cell receptor beta chains from one specimen sequenced in a study of radiotherapy plus CTLA-4 blockade in lung cancer. The method was immunoSEQ multiplex PCR; TCRdb's version includes in-frame clones alone and lacks a portion of them. The sample holds tens of thousands of clones; around 87% are singletons and the top ten take over 15%. This sample comprised peripheral blood, obtained from a patient treated with radiotherapy plus ipilimumab. These receptor sequences come from a human donor with non-small cell lung cancer that progressed on radiotherapy plus ipilimumab.

The chain couples TRBV5-8 to TRBJ2-7; the match to TRBD1 covers 7 bases. V lost 6 bases, J lost 13 bases, and 10 bases stayed unmatched. This CDR3 comprises 11 residues. Germline CDR1 is SGHTS and CDR2 is YDEGEE. The CDR3 is CASTPGGMLYF. The DNA of the CDR3 is TGTGCCAGCACCCCAGGGGGAATGCTATACTTC.

The rearrangement joins TRBV5-1 to TRBJ1-2; no clear D gene. CDR1 SGHRS and CDR2 YFSETQ come from the germline V gene. The CDR3 consists of 20 residues. V was cut by 0 bases and J by 2 bases, with 26 bases left in between. CDR3 bases: TGCGCCAGCAGCTTGGCCGGGGTTGCGTTGACGGAAAGTAACAACTATGGCTACACCTTC. Residues: CASSLAGVALTESNNYGYTF. The full variable domain, in which reference TRBV5-1 and TRBJ1-2 provide the parts outside the CDR3, is KAGVTQTPRYLIKTRGQQVTLSCSPISGHRSVSWYQQTPGQGLQFLFEYFSETQRNKGNFPGRFSGRQFSNSRSEMNVSTLELGDSALYLCASSLAGVALTESNNYGYTFGSGTRLTVV.

V gene TRBV6-5 combines with J gene TRBJ2-1, with a tentative D call TRBD1 (6 bases). V was clipped by 2 bases and J by 0 bases, with 8 bases between them. CDR3 length: 15 residues. Looked up from germline, CDR1 is MNHEY and CDR2 is SVGAGI. DNA of the CDR3: TGTGCCAGCAGTTACGGACAGAGCTCCTACAATGAGCAGTTCTTC. The encoded protein is CASSYGQSSYNEQFF.